Here is one T cell receptor (beta chain) with its context. Time point denoted: pretreatment peripheral blood. Locally advanced or metastatic urothelial carcinoma affected all patients. The entry originates in a study of PD-L1 blockade in urothelial cancer. Looking at the study overall: Counts from blood samples showed a median of roughly 140,000 T cells.

The CDR3 sequence is 15 residues long. The germline V gene has CDR1 LNHNV and CDR2 YYDKDF (reference sequence). The V gene end was trimmed by 4 bases and the J gene end by 1 base; junction bases not matched to a gene: 5. Repertoires were generated with immunoSEQ multiplex PCR, while TCRdb's copy carries only in-frame clones and drops some. The table has roughly 87,000 clones, about 89% seen once. The material was PBMCs, obtained around atezolizumab (anti-PD-L1) treatment. The clonotype comes from an elderly woman with urothelial cancer. This chain uses TRBV15 with TRBJ2-5; 8 bases are a match to TRBD1. As DNA, the CDR3 is TGTGCCACCAGCACAGGACAGGGCGCCCAAGAGACCCAGTACTTC. This gives the protein CATSTGQGAQETQYF. The entire variable domain, with the rest obtained from reference TRBV15 and TRBJ2-5, is as follows: DAMVIQNPRYQVTQFGKPVTLSCSQTLNHNVMYWYQQKSSQAPKLLFHYYDKDFNNEADTPDNFQSRRPNTSFCFLDIRSPGLGDTAMYLCATSTGQGAQETQYFGPGTRLLVL.